This T cell receptor (beta chain) was found in a study of shared clonotypes between healthy human individuals. Whole-study context: Researchers assigned three CD4 naive, three CD4 memory, two CD8 naive and one CD8 memory plate to each donor. Study results and caveats: Naive CD4 clonotypes overlapped across a handful of donors at approximately 5%.

This CDR3 spans 14 amino acids. The germline gives CDR1 MNHNY, CDR2 SVGAGI (reference sequence). V lost 6 bases to trimming and J lost 0 bases, with 12 bases between them. Sequencing was at deep level. The table came from immunoSEQ multiplex PCR; TCRdb's copy has only in-frame clones and leaves some out. The top ten clones hold roughly 1.8% of a sample with 600,000 to 800,000 clones, just under 75% of them seen once. Concerning this clone itself: Its antigen remains unknown.

The sequence was collected from a woman aged 30 to 39 in good health. This chain connects TRBV6-6 to TRBJ2-7, with D perhaps TRBD2 (6 bases). Sequenced sample: memory CD4+ T cells sorted from blood. Subset indicated: CD45RA-negative fraction. The CDR3 bases are TGTGCCAGCAGCCCAATCGGGAGCTCCTACGAGCAGTACTTC. Its translation is CASSPIGSSYEQYF.